A single sample gave rise to the 23 T cell receptor beta chains below, sequenced in a study of cytomegalovirus exposure and HLA in healthy donors. Amplification used 60 Vbeta primers and 13 Jbeta primers. Some clones are missing from TCRdb's copy, which holds only in-frame ones; the method was immunoSEQ multiplex PCR. There are around 170,000 clones in the sample; about 80% occur only once, and 1% lies in the top ten. Sequenced: PBMCs. These receptors came from a woman between 45 and 60 years old in good health and CMV-seropositive.

This chain uses TRBV19 with TRBJ1-2, with D uncertain. The CDR3 has 14 amino acids. Germline V gene data show CDR1 as LNHDA and CDR2 as SQIVND (reference sequence). V was pared by 6 bases and J by 4 bases, with 15 bases between. The CDR3 DNA reads as TGTGCCAGTAGCCCGGCCGCGGACTCCTATGGCTACACCTTC. It encodes CASSPAADSYGYTF.

V and J are TRBV5-1 and TRBJ2-1; tentative D call: TRBD1 (5 bases). In germline, CDR1 is SGHRS, CDR2 YFSETQ. The CDR3 runs 14 residues. Deletions cut 0 bases from V and 5 bases from J, with 9 bases between. The CDR3 spells CASSLGAGNNEQFF. CDR3 bases: TGCGCCAGCAGCTTGGGGGCAGGGAACAATGAGCAGTTCTTC. Complete variable domain (other parts from reference TRBV5-1 and TRBJ2-1): KAGVTQTPRYLIKTRGQQVTLSCSPISGHRSVSWYQQTPGQGLQFLFEYFSETQRNKGNFPGRFSGRQFSNSRSEMNVSTLELGDSALYLCASSLGAGNNEQFFGPGTRLTVL.

About this clone itself: The same CDR3 also results from other DNA sequences found in this sample. The rearrangement links TRBV7-9 to TRBJ2-1; 12 bases line up with TRBD2. This CDR3 is built from 16 residues. Germline V gives CDR1 SEHNR, CDR2 FQNEAQ (reference sequence). J lost 2 bases, V lost 5 bases, and 4 bases had no gene match. CDR3 DNA: TGTGCCAGCAGCGCCCGACTAGCGGGAGCCTACAATGAGCAGTTCTTC. Protein product: CASSARLAGAYNEQFF.

The gene calls are TRBV27 and TRBJ1-1; D is unresolved. Trimming pared 6 bases from V and 4 bases from J, leaving 15 bases between. This CDR3 has 14 residues. Germline CDR1 is MNHEY and CDR2 is SMNVEV (reference sequence). CDR3 nucleotides: TGTGCCAGCAGCCTCAACGACGAGGGCACTGAAGCTTTCTTT. Its translation is CASSLNDEGTEAFF.

With regard to this clone: Other DNA sequences in this sample translate to the same CDR3. The rearrangement uses TRBV14 and TRBJ2-7; possible D gene TRBD1, 7 bases. CDR1 and CDR2 from the germline V gene are SGHDN and FVKESK. There are 16 residues in the CDR3. V was clipped by 3 bases and J by 3 bases, with 18 bases between them. This chain's CDR3 is CASSHFDRAGNYEQYF. As DNA, the CDR3 is TGTGCCAGCAGCCACTTCGACAGGGCGGGGAACTACGAGCAGTACTTC. The full variable domain, in which reference TRBV14 and TRBJ2-7 provide the parts outside the CDR3, is EAGVTQFPSHSVIEKGQTVTLRCDPISGHDNLYWYRRVMGKEIKFLLHFVKESKQDESGMPNNRFLAERTGGTYSTLKVQPAELEDSGVYFCASSHFDRAGNYEQYFGPGTRLTVT.

V is TRBV7-2 and J is TRBJ2-5, with TRBD1 as a possible D gene (6 bases). This CDR3 comprises 13 residues. Trimming took off 6 bases at V and 2 bases at J, with 10 bases between the two ends. Per germline, CDR1 SGHTA and CDR2 FQGNSA. The CDR3 sequence is CASRKQGQETQYF. Here the CDR3 DNA reads TGTGCCAGCAGGAAACAGGGTCAAGAGACCCAGTACTTC.

J is TRBJ2-5 and V is TRBV5-1, with TRBD2 matching 8 bases. Germline V gene data show CDR1 as SGHRS and CDR2 as YFSETQ. Trimming removed 4 bases from V and 0 bases from J; junction bases left unmatched: 8. CDR3 size: 16 residues. The CDR3 nucleotides are TGCGCCAGCAGCCCCCGGGCGGGGGGCTACCAAGAGACCCAGTACTTC. Protein: CASSPRAGGYQETQYF.

The chain couples TRBV19 to TRBJ1-4, with a possible D match to TRBD1 (5 bases). V shed 5 bases and J shed 11 bases, with 12 bases lying between them. The CDR3 is 12 residues long. Germline V gene sequence: CDR1 LNHDA, CDR2 SQIVND (reference sequence). The CDR3 DNA follows: TGTGCCAGTAGTCCGGGACGGGAGAAACTGTTTTTT. Protein: CASSPGREKLFF.

The chain combines TRBV4-3 with TRBJ2-6, with D possibly TRBD2 on 5 matching bases. The CDR3 is 19 amino acids. V was trimmed by 0 bases and J by 3 bases, leaving 18 bases between them. CDR1 is LGHNA and CDR2 is YSLEER in the germline V gene. The CDR3 reads CASSQDRSSRGFGANVLTF. In DNA form, the CDR3 reads TGCGCCAGCAGCCAAGATAGGTCTAGCAGAGGATTTGGGGCCAACGTCCTGACTTTC.

The chain carries TRBV7-2 and TRBJ1-1; D unclear. Germline loops: CDR1 SGHTA, CDR2 FQGNSA. CDR3 length: 13 residues. V was shortened by 8 bases and J by 0 bases, with 10 bases between the two germline ends. In nucleotides, the CDR3 is TGTGCCAGCGGGAGGGAAATGAACACTGAAGCTTTCTTT. Encoded protein: CASGREMNTEAFF.

The chain couples TRBV19 to TRBJ1-2, with no clear D. The CDR3 contains 16 residues. CDR1 is LNHDA and CDR2 is SQIVND in the germline V gene (reference sequence). With 6 bases removed from V and 8 bases from J, the gap between germline ends came to 25 bases. The CDR3 loop is CASRRHAHDRPGGYTF. For the CDR3, the DNA is TGTGCCAGTAGAAGACATGCCCATGATCGCCCGGGGGGCTACACCTTC. Full variable domain (missing parts from reference TRBV19 and TRBJ1-2): DGGITQSPKYLFRKEGQNVTLSCEQNLNHDAMYWYRQDPGQGLRLIYYSQIVNDFQKGDIAEGYSVSREKKESFPLTVTSAQKNPTAFYLCASRRHAHDRPGGYTFGSGTRLTVV.

The rearrangement uses TRBV4-3 and TRBJ1-2; the match to TRBD1 covers 7 bases. The germline gives CDR1 LGHNA, CDR2 YSLEER. J gave up 7 bases and V 2 bases, and 10 bases lay outside the gene matches. The length of the CDR3 is 15 residues. CDR3 nucleotide sequence: TGCGCCAGCAGCCAACGGACAGGAGATACGGTTGGCTACACCTTC. It specifies CASSQRTGDTVGYTF.

This chain connects TRBV29-1 to TRBJ1-4; TRBD1 agrees at 7 bases. The V segment lost 6 bases and the J segment 14 bases; nucleotides outside the gene matches: 9. CDR3 length: 11 residues. The germline V gene encodes CDR1 SQVTM and CDR2 ANQGSEA. CDR3 region: CSVASPGQLFF. CDR3 sequence (DNA): TGCAGCGTGGCCTCCCCGGGACAGCTGTTTTTT.

This chain joins TRBV18 and TRBJ2-1; 8 bases align to TRBD2. Trimming at V came to 6 bases and at J to 8 bases, leaving 9 bases not matched to a gene. This CDR3 contains 14 residues. CDR1 and CDR2 (germline): KGHSH, LQKENI. CDR3 sequence: CASSMSGGAHEQFF. DNA for the CDR3: TGTGCCAGCTCTATGTCCGGGGGGGCCCATGAGCAGTTCTTC.

This clone appeared once. The CDR3 loop is CASSPQAGTGNSPLHF. The CDR3 coding sequence is TGTGCCAGCAGCCCTCAAGCGGGGACAGGGAACTCACCCCTCCACTTT. V usage is TRBV9 and J usage is TRBJ1-6; 9 bases align to TRBD1. The CDR3 covers 16 residues. CDR1 and CDR2 from the germline V gene are SGDLS and YYNGEE. After removal of 4 bases from V and 10 bases from J, the junction contained 12 bases not matched to a gene.

This clone was seen only a few times. The chain uses TRBV28 and TRBJ1-5; D gene ambiguous. V gave up 2 bases and J gave up 3 bases, with 8 bases separating them. CDR3 length equals 14 residues. The germline CDR1 and CDR2 sequences are MDHEN and SYDVKM. CDR3 sequence reads: CASSLTVLNQPQHF. In DNA, the CDR3 is TGTGCCAGCAGTTTAACGGTTCTCAATCAGCCCCAGCATTTT.

V gene TRBV6-6 combines with J gene TRBJ1-1; the D gene is possibly TRBD1 (5 bases). CDR3 length: 14 amino acids. CDR1 is MNHNY, CDR2 SVGAGI, per germline (reference sequence). V was trimmed by 6 bases and J by 0 bases, leaving 11 bases between them. The CDR3 DNA reads as TGTGCCAGCAGAAAGAGACAGTTGAACACTGAAGCTTTCTTT. Amino acid sequence: CASRKRQLNTEAFF.

This chain joins TRBV5-4 and TRBJ1-1; TRBD1 might be the D (5 bases). The V gene lost 2 bases and the J gene lost 0 bases, with 8 bases spanning the gap. CDR1 and CDR2 from the germline V gene are SGHNT and YYREEE (reference sequence). The CDR3 length is 14 residues. The CDR3 region is CASSFDSLNTEAFF. The CDR3 DNA follows: TGTGCCAGCAGCTTTGACAGCTTGAACACTGAAGCTTTCTTT.

The chain recombines TRBV9 with TRBJ2-1; 10 nucleotides align to TRBD2. Trimming removed 5 bases from V and 2 bases from J; junction bases left unmatched: 4. CDR1 is SGDLS, CDR2 YYNGEE, per germline. The CDR3 contains 15 residues. The CDR3 protein is CASSELAGTYNEQFF. CDR3 DNA: TGTGCCAGCAGTGAACTAGCGGGGACCTACAATGAGCAGTTCTTC.

This clone was detected only once. The chain uses TRBV14 and TRBJ1-1, with D uncertain. Germline V gives CDR1 SGHDN, CDR2 FVKESK. The CDR3 covers 14 residues. Trimming removed 5 bases at V and 2 bases at J, with 12 bases between. The CDR3 protein is CASSKLYSNTEAFF. CDR3 in DNA: TGTGCCAGCAGCAAATTGTATAGTAACACTGAAGCTTTCTTT. Looking up the rest from reference TRBV14 and TRBJ1-1 gives the full variable domain: EAGVTQFPSHSVIEKGQTVTLRCDPISGHDNLYWYRRVMGKEIKFLLHFVKESKQDESGMPNNRFLAERTGGTYSTLKVQPAELEDSGVYFCASSKLYSNTEAFFGQGTRLTVV.

This sequence joins TRBV29-1 and TRBJ2-1; TRBD1 might be the D (6 bases). The V end was cut by 6 bases, the J end by 0 bases, with 6 bases between. CDR1 SQVTM and CDR2 ANQGSEA come from the germline V gene. The CDR3 extends over 12 amino acids. For the CDR3, the DNA is TGCAGCGTGGACAGCTCCTACAATGAGCAGTTCTTC. Amino acid sequence: CSVDSSYNEQFF.

The V and J genes are TRBV5-1 and TRBJ2-1; no reliable D call. The CDR3 is made up of 12 amino acids. V lost 6 bases and J lost 6, with 10 bases in between. CDR1 and CDR2 from the germline V gene are SGHRS and YFSETQ. The CDR3 sequence: CASKDSGNEQFF. In nucleotides, the CDR3 is TGCGCCAGCAAGGATTCGGGCAATGAGCAGTTCTTC.

The V gene is TRBV18, the J gene TRBJ2-3; D is possibly TRBD2 (6 bases). CDR3 size: 14 residues. In germline, CDR1 is KGHSH, CDR2 LQKENI. Trimming cost V 3 bases and J 4 bases, with 11 bases left between them. In DNA form, the CDR3 reads TGTGCCAGCTCACCCTCGGGGGTCTCAGATACGCAGTATTTT. Translated: CASSPSGVSDTQYF.